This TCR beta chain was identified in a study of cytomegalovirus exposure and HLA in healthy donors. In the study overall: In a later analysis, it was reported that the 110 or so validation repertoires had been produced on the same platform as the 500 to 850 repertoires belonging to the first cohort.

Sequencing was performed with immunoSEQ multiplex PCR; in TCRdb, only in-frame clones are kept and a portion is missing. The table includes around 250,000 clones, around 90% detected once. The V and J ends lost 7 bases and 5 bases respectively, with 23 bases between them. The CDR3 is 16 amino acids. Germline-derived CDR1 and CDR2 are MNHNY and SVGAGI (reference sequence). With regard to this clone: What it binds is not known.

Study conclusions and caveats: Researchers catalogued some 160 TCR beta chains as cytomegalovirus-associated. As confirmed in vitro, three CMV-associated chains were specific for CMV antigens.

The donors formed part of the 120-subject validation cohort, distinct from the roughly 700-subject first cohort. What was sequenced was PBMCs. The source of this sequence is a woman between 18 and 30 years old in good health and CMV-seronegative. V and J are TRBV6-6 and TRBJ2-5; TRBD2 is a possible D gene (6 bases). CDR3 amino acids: CASTRSGGGDGETQYF. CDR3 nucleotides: TGTGCCAGCACCAGATCGGGCGGCGGGGATGGGGAGACCCAGTACTTC.